This T cell receptor (beta chain) stems from a study of identical twins (dated by TCRdb to the mid-2010s). Notes on the research overall: The study deep-sequenced TCR alpha and beta repertoires from monozygotic twins, unrelated adults of various ages and cord blood to test whether fetal clonotypes persist. To rule out contamination, replicate twin experiments were performed at different times with different library preparation protocols. General conclusions and limits of the study: Because the same donors could not be followed over many years, the conclusions relied on cross-sectional statistical analysis. Invariant T cells such as MAIT and iNKT could partly confound zero-insertion analyses, although diverse VJ usage argued against such confounding for most clonotypes. Compared with coincidental sharing between unrelated individuals, an excess of low generation-probability sequences was observed among out-of-frame TCR alpha sequences shared between twins. Fewer insertions were carried by abundant cord blood beta clonotypes, a similar but weaker trend appeared in young adult naive repertoires, and no such trend appeared in memory repertoires. The excess sharing between twins in beta out-of-frame sequences was weaker because fewer shared sequences reduced the signal-to-noise ratio. In monozygotic twins, recombination models systematically underestimated out-of-frame TCR alpha sharing, but the models matched the sharing seen between unrelated individuals.

Libraries came from 5' RACE. Sequencing took place on an Illumina HiSeq 2000. A universal primer binding site was introduced by template switching, and a unique molecular identifier was present in the final cDNA, enabling accurate counting of TCR cDNA molecules. First-strand cDNA for TCR alpha and beta chains was synthesized from specific primers in the conserved constant-segment region. Each cDNA library was double barcoded, with a SMART-Mk sample barcode plus Illumina barcodes, to control for contamination. TruSeq adapter sequences along with Illumina sample barcodes were introduced in two successive PCR steps. The Illumina HiSeq platform was used with custom primers to sequence TCR alpha and beta cDNA libraries. From the authors' description of their analysis: Unique molecular identifiers were extracted from raw reads with MiGEC, and CDR3 positions were determined with MiXCR. Recombination models were inferred per individual with the repgenHMM and IGoR tools using an EM algorithm. Shared clonotypes were analyzed with the tcR package in R, and sharing was normalized by the product of cloneset sizes. Out-of-frame nonproductive sequences were analyzed to study raw recombination free of thymic and clonal selection effects. TCRdb redid the processing of the public reads, applying fastp at Q25 and MiXCR, and retained in-frame beta chains. Every CDR3 protein is listed once, alongside the most common genes and DNA of its rows. TCRdb, rather than the study authors, made the V and J calls. The sample data list 400,000 to 550,000 distinct CDR3 sequences, and roughly a quarter of these were observed just once. 2.9% of the sample lies in the top ten.

Every donor was a healthy Caucasian. Three pairs of female monozygotic twins, all aged roughly 18 to 29 years, made up the twin cohort. Positive isolation kits from Invitrogen were used to isolate CD4+ and CD8+ T cell populations. Details on this clonotype: Its cognate antigen has yet to be identified. Per-nucleotide qualities are absent, and no much larger clonotype sits a single base away.

From V the trimming removes 4 bases and from J it removes 5 bases, while the gene matches leave 8 bases of the junction unaccounted for. The CDR3 measures 16 amino acids from cysteine to phenylalanine. The DNA shown is the 48-base CDR3, in frame from base 1. These records were also assigned to another study, of T cells expressing NK-cell markers. As noted in the second study: TCR beta-chain repertoires were profiled in sorted CD3+CD56+NKG2C+, CD3+CD56+NKG2C- and CD3+CD56-NKG2C+ T-cell subsets from roughly eight donors. Seven of the eight sequenced donors were HCMV-seropositive and one was HCMV-seronegative. To restrict sorting to alphabetaTCR-expressing T cells, an anti-gammadeltaTCR antibody was added in several experiments. In more than 5 donors, the dominant CD3+CD56+NKG2C+ clonotypes were found to rank among the top 10 CD8+ clonotypes and to make up about 1.0-7.5% of CD8+ T cells. Those dominant clonotypes were again the most abundant among CD3+CD56-NKG2C+ cells in several donors, at about 28.3-60.1%. It remained unclear whether the expanded NKG2C-expressing T cell clones were specific for HCMV antigens. The study sequenced eight donors, all healthy volunteers chosen at random: three men and five women. HCMV serostatus was determined by detecting HCMV-specific IgG in serum with a commercial ELISA kit. Reads were demultiplexed and grouped by UMI with MIGEC, and clonotypes were assembled and quantified with MiTCR. To remove erroneous sequences, TCR cDNA sequences were retained only when supported by two or more reads. Downstream repertoire analysis used the tcR package, and clonotypes were matched across fractions by CDR3 nucleotide sequence plus V segment. Antigen specificity was annotated against VDJdb with VDJmatch, allowing one amino acid substitution in CDR3.

Rearrangement joined TRBV12-3 or TRBV12-4 to TRBJ2-3; TRBD2 lines up with 11 middle nucleotides. This receptor was obtained from a woman under 30 in good health. The sample consisted of CD4+ T cells sorted from blood. The DNA is as follows: TGTGCCAGCAGTTCATCACTAGCGGGAGAGAGAGATACGCAGTATTTT. This encodes CASSSSLAGERDTQYF.